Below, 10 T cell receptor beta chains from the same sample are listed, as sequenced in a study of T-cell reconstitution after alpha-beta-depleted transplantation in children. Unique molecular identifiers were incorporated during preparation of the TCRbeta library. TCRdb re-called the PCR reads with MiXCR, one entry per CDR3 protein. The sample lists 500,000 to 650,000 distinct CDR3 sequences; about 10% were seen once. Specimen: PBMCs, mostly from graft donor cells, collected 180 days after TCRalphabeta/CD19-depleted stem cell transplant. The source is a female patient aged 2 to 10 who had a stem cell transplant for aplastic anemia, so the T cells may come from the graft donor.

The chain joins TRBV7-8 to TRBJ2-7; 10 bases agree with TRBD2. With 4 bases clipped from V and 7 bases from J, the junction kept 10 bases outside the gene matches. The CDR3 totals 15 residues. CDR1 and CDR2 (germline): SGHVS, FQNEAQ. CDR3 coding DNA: TGTGCCAGCAGCTCCCCGTACGGACTAGCGGAAGAGCAGTACTTC. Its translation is CASSSPYGLAEEQYF. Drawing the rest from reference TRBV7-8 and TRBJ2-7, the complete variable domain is GAGVSQSPRYKVAKRGQDVALRCDPISGHVSLFWYQQALGQGPEFLTYFQNEAQLDKSGLPSDRFFAERPEGSVSTLKIQRTQQEDSAVYLCASSSPYGLAEEQYFGPGTRLTVT.

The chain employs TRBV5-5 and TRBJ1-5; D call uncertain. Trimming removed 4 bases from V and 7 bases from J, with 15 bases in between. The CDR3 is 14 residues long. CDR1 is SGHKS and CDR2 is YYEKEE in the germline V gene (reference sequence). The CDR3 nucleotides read TGTGCCAGCAGCCTGACCCCAGGACGGCAGCCCCAGCATTTT. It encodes CASSLTPGRQPQHF.

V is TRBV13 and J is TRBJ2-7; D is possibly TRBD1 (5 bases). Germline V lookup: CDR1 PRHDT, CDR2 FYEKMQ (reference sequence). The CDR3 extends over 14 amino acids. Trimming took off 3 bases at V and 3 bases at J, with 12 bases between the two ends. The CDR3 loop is CASSFIRGNYEQYF. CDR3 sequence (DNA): TGTGCCAGCAGCTTCATAAGGGGTAACTACGAGCAGTACTTC. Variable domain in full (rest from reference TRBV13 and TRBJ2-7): AAGVIQSPRHLIKEKRETATLKCYPIPRHDTVYWYQQGPGQDPQFLISFYEKMQSDKGSIPDRFSAQQFSDYHSELNMSSLELGDSALYFCASSFIRGNYEQYFGPGTRLTVT.

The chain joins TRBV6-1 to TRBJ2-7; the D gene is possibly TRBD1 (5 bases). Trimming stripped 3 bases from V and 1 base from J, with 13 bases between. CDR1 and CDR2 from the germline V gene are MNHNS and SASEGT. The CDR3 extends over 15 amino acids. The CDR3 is CASSDTGKFSYEQYF. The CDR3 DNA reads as TGTGCCAGCAGTGACACAGGAAAGTTTTCCTACGAGCAGTACTTC.

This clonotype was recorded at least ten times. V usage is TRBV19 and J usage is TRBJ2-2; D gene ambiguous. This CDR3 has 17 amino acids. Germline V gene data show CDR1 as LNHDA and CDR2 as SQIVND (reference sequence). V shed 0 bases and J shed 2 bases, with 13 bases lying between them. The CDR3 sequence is CASSIDRPQLNTGELFF. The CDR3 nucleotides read TGTGCCAGTAGTATAGACAGGCCCCAACTAAACACCGGGGAGCTGTTTTTT.

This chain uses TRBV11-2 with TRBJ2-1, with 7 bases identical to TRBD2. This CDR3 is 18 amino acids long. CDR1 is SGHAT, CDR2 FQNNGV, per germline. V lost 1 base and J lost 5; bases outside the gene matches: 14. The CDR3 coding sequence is TGTGCCAGCAGCTTAGTAACCCCTTGGGCGGGAGACCACAATGAGCAGTTCTTC. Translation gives CASSLVTPWAGDHNEQFF.

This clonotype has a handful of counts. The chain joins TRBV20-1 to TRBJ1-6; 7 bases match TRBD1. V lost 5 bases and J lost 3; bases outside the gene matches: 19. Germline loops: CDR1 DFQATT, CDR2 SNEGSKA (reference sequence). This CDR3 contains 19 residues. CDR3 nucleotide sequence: TGCAGTGCTGGGATCGGAGGGGGACAGCGCACATACTATAATTCACCCCTCCACTTT. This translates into CSAGIGGGQRTYYNSPLHF.

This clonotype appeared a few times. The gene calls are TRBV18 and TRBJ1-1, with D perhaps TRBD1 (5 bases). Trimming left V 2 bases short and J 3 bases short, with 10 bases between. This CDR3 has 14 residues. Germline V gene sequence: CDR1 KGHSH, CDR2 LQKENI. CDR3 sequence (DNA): TGTGCCAGCTCACCATTGAGGGGAGACACTGAAGCTTTCTTT. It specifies CASSPLRGDTEAFF.

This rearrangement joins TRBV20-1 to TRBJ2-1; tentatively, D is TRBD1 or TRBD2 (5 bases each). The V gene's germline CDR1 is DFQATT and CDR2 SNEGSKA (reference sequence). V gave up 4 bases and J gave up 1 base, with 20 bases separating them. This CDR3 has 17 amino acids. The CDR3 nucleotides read TGCAGTGCTATCTCCTGGGACGACCCGGGGTCCTACAATGAGCAGTTCTTC. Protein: CSAISWDDPGSYNEQFF.

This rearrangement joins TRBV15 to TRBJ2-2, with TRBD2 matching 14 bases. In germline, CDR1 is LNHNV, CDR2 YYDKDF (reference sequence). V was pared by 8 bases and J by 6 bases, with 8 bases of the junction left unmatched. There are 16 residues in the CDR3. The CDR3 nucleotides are TGTGCCACCGGAAGGGGACTAGCGGGAGTTGCCGGGGAGCTGTTTTTT. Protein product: CATGRGLAGVAGELFF. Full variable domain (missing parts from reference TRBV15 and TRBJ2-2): DAMVIQNPRYQVTQFGKPVTLSCSQTLNHNVMYWYQQKSSQAPKLLFHYYDKDFNNEADTPDNFQSRRPNTSFCFLDIRSPGLGDTAMYLCATGRGLAGVAGELFFGEGSRLTVL.